The 18 T cell receptor beta chains in this list originate from one sample, sequenced in a study of shared clonotypes between healthy human individuals. The method was immunoSEQ multiplex PCR; TCRdb's version includes in-frame clones alone and lacks a portion of them. The repertoire has about 2.2 million clones, under 95% of them found once; the top ten carry roughly 1.8%. Terminally differentiated effector memory CD45RA+ cells were left out of the naive CD8 fraction, which was CD45RO-negative and positively selected for CCR7. The sequenced sample consisted of naive CD8+ T cells from PBMCs. Every receptor here comes from a young man in good health. Some clones in this sample may be carry-over from other donors' samples.

The DNA for the CDR3 is TGTGCCAGCAGTGAAGGACAGCTAATACAAGAGACCCAGTACTTC. The encoded protein is CASSEGQLIQETQYF. V and J are TRBV2 and TRBJ2-5; D perhaps matches TRBD1 (5 bases). Between the trimmed V and J ends, which lost 1 base and 2 bases, there was a span of 11 bases. CDR3 size: 15 residues. Germline-derived CDR1 and CDR2 are SNHLY and FYNNEI. Variable domain in full (rest from reference TRBV2 and TRBJ2-5): EPEVTQTPSHQVTQMGQEVILRCVPISNHLYFYWYRQILGQKVEFLVSFYNNEISEKSEIFDDQFSVERPDGSNFTLKIRSTKLEDSAMYFCASSEGQLIQETQYFGPGTRLLVL.

A few counts support this clone. The V call is TRBV30, the J call TRBJ1-1; maybe TRBD1 (5 bases). Germline lookup yields CDR1 GTSNPN and CDR2 SVGIG (reference sequence). CDR3 length: 13 residues. V was cut by 0 bases and J by 6 bases, with 11 bases left in between. The CDR3 coding sequence is TGTGCCTGGAGTGTACTTGGGGCGGCTGAAGCTTTCTTT. Translated: CAWSVLGAAEAFF. Looking up the rest from reference TRBV30 and TRBJ1-1 gives the full variable domain: SQTIHQWPATLVQPVGSPLSLECTVEGTSNPNLYWYRQAAGRGLQLLFYSVGIGQISSEVPQNLSASRPQDRQFILSSKKLLLSDSGFYLCAWSVLGAAEAFFGQGTRLTVV.

This chain links TRBV29-1 with TRBJ1-1; TRBD1 matches 7 bases. Germline lookup yields CDR1 SQVTM and CDR2 ANQGSEA. V gave up 7 bases and J gave up 0 bases; unmatched junction bases: 5. The CDR3 runs to 13 residues. DNA for the CDR3: TGCAGCGCTCAGACAGGGATGAACACTGAAGCTTTCTTT. Its translation: CSAQTGMNTEAFF.

The chain recombines TRBV29-1 with TRBJ2-1, with 8 bases identical to TRBD2. V lost 4 bases and J lost 3; bases outside the gene matches: 2. The CDR3 is made up of 13 amino acids. Germline lookup yields CDR1 SQVTM and CDR2 ANQGSEA. The CDR3 region has the DNA TGCAGCGTTGCGACTAGCGACTACAATGAGCAGTTCTTC. It yields the protein CSVATSDYNEQFF.

V gene TRBV27 combines with J gene TRBJ2-7, with a possible D match to TRBD1 (6 bases). V lost 6 bases to trimming and J lost 2 bases, with 14 bases between them. The CDR3 length is 14 residues. Germline values: CDR1 MNHEY, CDR2 SMNVEV (reference sequence). CDR3 residues: CASRRGTFPYEQYF. In nucleotides, the CDR3 is TGTGCCAGCAGGCGAGGGACATTCCCCTACGAGCAGTACTTC.

This chain uses TRBV5-6 with TRBJ2-3, with D possibly being TRBD2 (5 bases). The germline CDR1 and CDR2 sequences are SGHDT and YYEEEE. Between the trimmed V and J ends, which lost 4 bases and 2 bases, there was a span of 14 bases. The CDR3 runs to 15 residues. The CDR3 sequence: CASSRATGNTDTQYF. CDR3 bases: TGTGCCAGCAGCCGCGCTACGGGAAACACAGATACGCAGTATTTT. Using reference TRBV5-6 and TRBJ2-3 for the parts outside the CDR3, the full variable domain is DAGVTQSPTHLIKTRGQQVTLRCSPKSGHDTVSWYQQALGQGPQFIFQYYEEEERQRGNFPDRFSGHQFPNYSSELNVNALLLGDSALYLCASSRATGNTDTQYFGPGTRLTVL.

The chain recombines TRBV10-3 with TRBJ2-7; D is unresolved. The CDR3 contains 14 residues. Germline assignment: CDR1 ENHRY and CDR2 SYGVKD. V was cut by 5 bases and J by 0 bases, with 11 bases left in between. CDR3 DNA sequence: TGTGCCATCAGTCCGACAAGTAGCTCCTACGAGCAGTACTTC. It translates to CAISPTSSSYEQYF.

This sequence joins TRBV10-3 and TRBJ2-5; 8 nucleotides match TRBD2. The CDR3 has 16 residues. The trim removed 2 bases at V and 4 bases at J, leaving 9 bases unmatched. From germline, CDR1 is ENHRY and CDR2 SYGVKD. CDR3 in amino acids: CAISEAAGGRRETQYF. The CDR3 bases are TGTGCCATCAGTGAGGCGGCGGGAGGTAGGCGAGAGACCCAGTACTTC.

The V call is TRBV6-5, the J call TRBJ2-1; 14 bases fit TRBD2. The CDR3 is 15 residues long. The germline V gene encodes CDR1 MNHEY and CDR2 SVGAGI. After removal of 4 bases from V and 7 bases from J, the junction contained 3 bases not matched to a gene. The CDR3 sequence is CASSSGLAGANEQFF. The CDR3 nucleotides are TGTGCCAGCAGTTCGGGACTAGCGGGAGCAAATGAGCAGTTCTTC.

The gene calls are TRBV6-5 and TRBJ1-2; 12 bases are shared with TRBD1. The V gene end was trimmed by 4 bases and the J gene end by 8 bases; junction bases not matched to a gene: 8. CDR3 length: 15 residues. Germline CDR1 is MNHEY and CDR2 is SVGAGI. The chain's CDR3 is CASSSPGQGADGYTF. Written as DNA, the CDR3 is TGTGCCAGCAGTTCACCGGGACAGGGGGCTGACGGCTACACCTTC.

This chain connects TRBV5-1 to TRBJ2-1; TRBD2 agrees at 14 bases. The germline V gene encodes CDR1 SGHRS and CDR2 YFSETQ. This CDR3 contains 15 residues. The ends lost 3 bases at V and 8 bases at J; junction bases unmatched: 4. This chain's CDR3 is CASSWGTSGSYEQFF. The CDR3, as DNA: TGCGCCAGCAGCTGGGGGACTAGCGGGAGTTATGAGCAGTTCTTC.

In its sample, this clone was seen once. Other DNA sequences from this sample encode an identical CDR3 as well. The V call is TRBV19, the J call TRBJ1-5; D gene unclear. The germline CDR1 and CDR2 sequences are LNHDA and SQIVND (reference sequence). The CDR3 length is 15 residues. Trimming removed 1 base at V and 0 bases at J, with 7 bases between. The CDR3 DNA reads TGTGCCAGTAGTATAGTACCTTATAGCAATCAGCCCCAGCATTTT. It codes for CASSIVPYSNQPQHF.

The chain is built from TRBV9 and TRBJ2-1, with 8 nucleotides matching TRBD2. The germline V gene encodes CDR1 SGDLS and CDR2 YYNGEE. The CDR3 spans 18 residues. V was pared by 0 bases and J by 0 bases, with 8 bases of the junction left unmatched. In DNA, the CDR3 is TGTGCCAGCAGCGTAGACCCCCGACTAGCGACCTCCTACAATGAGCAGTTCTTC. Translated: CASSVDPRLATSYNEQFF.

The chain has TRBV4-1 and TRBJ2-7, with a weak D call TRBD2 (5 bases). The CDR3 is 12 residues long. Trimming removed 4 bases at V and 6 bases at J, with 10 bases between. Germline CDR1 and CDR2: MGHRA and YSYEKL. The CDR3 DNA reads TGCGCCAGCAGCCGACCCGGGGTCGAGCAGTACTTC. Translating gives CASSRPGVEQYF.

The gene calls are TRBV4-1 and TRBJ2-1, with no clear D. This CDR3 contains 17 residues. V lost 0 bases, J lost 2 bases, and 14 bases lay in between. Germline CDR1 MGHRA, CDR2 YSYEKL. CDR3 in DNA: TGCGCCAGCAGCCAAGAATTTTTTAGCCCAGCCTACAATGAGCAGTTCTTC. It is translated as CASSQEFFSPAYNEQFF.

V and J are TRBV10-3 and TRBJ2-7; weak D call: TRBD1 (5 bases). V lost 0 bases to trimming and J lost 6 bases, with 18 bases between them. CDR3 length equals 16 residues. Germline CDR1 is ENHRY and CDR2 is SYGVKD. The CDR3 loop reads CAISESGRGSRVEQYF. The CDR3 DNA sequence: TGTGCCATCAGTGAGTCTGGAAGGGGTTCGCGAGTCGAGCAGTACTTC.

This chain joins TRBV7-9 and TRBJ1-2; D unresolved. The CDR3 is 14 amino acids. CDR1 SEHNR and CDR2 FQNEAQ come from the germline V gene (reference sequence). V lost 0 bases to trimming and J lost 8 bases, with 13 bases between them. Written as DNA, the CDR3 is TGTGCCAGCAGCTTAGCTCCGAGTACGGAGGGCTACACCTTC. Translating gives CASSLAPSTEGYTF.

The rearrangement uses TRBV29-1 and TRBJ2-3; D unresolved. V gave up 0 bases and J gave up 11 bases, with 12 bases separating them. The CDR3 has 12 residues. Germline CDR1 and CDR2: SQVTM and ANQGSEA. The CDR3 coding sequence is TGCAGCGTTGAAGACCGGACCGCCTGGCAGTATTTT. This encodes CSVEDRTAWQYF.